The T cell receptor beta chain under discussion was sequenced for a study of OX40 agonist ivuxolimab in advanced cancers. Describing the broader study: Ivuxolimab was a fully human IgG2 agonistic monoclonal antibody targeting the costimulatory receptor OX40 (CD134). Intravenous ivuxolimab was administered to patients every 2 weeks at six dose levels: 0.01, 0.1, 0.3, 1.5, 3 and 10 mg/kg. Of the 50 or so patients in dose escalation, some 20 had hepatocellular carcinoma, some 15 had melanoma, 9 had renal cell carcinoma and 9 had head and neck cancer. The dose-escalation cohort was about 87% male with a mean age of 60 years, ranging from roughly 23 to 90. Patients were allowed to have had prior anti-PD-1, anti-PD-L1 or anti-CTLA-4 therapy, and 40% of the dose-escalation patients had previously received checkpoint inhibitors. Three dose-escalation patients achieved partial responses, one with hepatocellular carcinoma and two with cutaneous melanoma. The point of sequencing TCRbeta in the periphery was to test whether ivuxolimab changed TCR sequence diversity and drove clonal T-cell expansion. The paper reports the monotherapy dose-escalation portion (N ≈ 50 patients) of the phase I ivuxolimab trial. Study-wide conclusions, independent of this receptor: Clonal expansion of both CD4+ and CD8+ blood T cells was observed from baseline to week 6 at doses 0.1 to 3.0 mg/kg. Low levels of normalized T-cell clonal expansion were also seen in some patients who did not respond. After ivuxolimab, more expanded clones were found on average in CD8+ T cells than in CD4+ T cells. Partial responders in the 0.1-3.0 mg/kg groups had among the lowest normalized peripheral clonal expansion, especially among CD8+ T cells. Antigen specificity was not determined for the clonally expanded peripheral T cells.

About this clone: It lacks a known antigen. No much larger clone is present one base from it, and per-base qualities are unavailable. This same CDR3 is encoded by further DNA sequences in the sample.

Trimming takes 1 base from V and 0 bases from J, and the germline ends sit 13 bases apart. Based on the germline V gene, the CDR1 and CDR2 sequences are LGHNA and YNFKEQ. Including cysteine and phenylalanine, the CDR3 has 16 amino acids. Kept here is only the CDR3 DNA, which spans 48 bases and is read in frame from base 1. For sequencing of the TCRbeta CDR3 region, genomic DNA was extracted from the sorted cells. The immunoSEQ Assay was used to sequence the TCRbeta CDR3 regions. TCRdb holds this immuneACCESS table with in-frame rearrangements only. Some clones are missing; in checked studies, unresolved V genes explain under half, and the rest has no known cause. This sample lists around 100,000 clones; about 96% were detected once. The ten most abundant clones make up around 2.2% of the sample. The trial excluded patients who had a history of autoimmune disease or were on systemic immunosuppression. In every dose cohort, peripheral blood was drawn for TCR sequencing at baseline, cycle 4 day 1, and cycle 7 day 1. Samples came from an open-label, multicenter, first-in-human phase I dose-escalation trial of ivuxolimab. The trial enrolled adults with locally advanced or metastatic head and neck squamous cell, hepatocellular, melanoma or renal cell carcinoma. CD4+ and CD8+ T cells were sorted separately from peripheral blood before TCR sequencing.

This TCR was sampled from an adult with an advanced solid tumor such as melanoma, head and neck, liver or kidney cancer. The rearranged segments are TRBV4-2 and TRBJ2-7; a tentative D match to TRBD1 spans 6 bases. The sample was CD4+ or CD8+ T cells sorted from blood, taken in a trial of the OX40 agonist ivuxolimab. Here is the DNA: TGTGCCAGCAGCCAAGTGGGGGCGGCTTACTCCTACGAGCAGTACTTC. This yields the protein CASSQVGAAYSYEQYF.